The text below deals with one TCR beta chain. Antigen: not known. These data belong to a study of CXCR3-negative and CXCR3-positive naive CD8 T cells. The study's findings and limits: Partial loss of CXCR3 expression followed cryopreservation; most assays used fresh PBMCs.

The authors prepared UMI-labeled TRB cDNA libraries by 5' RACE. Using the 5' RACE reads, TCRdb records one entry per CDR3 protein without DNA. The sample data list about 26,000 distinct CDR3 sequences. Sequenced: naive CXCR3- CD8+ T cells from blood. Stated subset: CD45RO-CCR7+CD27+CD95- naive CD8+ T cells lacking CXCR3 (TNR3-). The TCR comes from a human donor in good health. Some clones in this sample may be carry-over from other donors' samples.

CDR3: CSGSTQGIIDEQYF. The V and J genes are TRBV29-1 and TRBJ2-7; TCRdb designates TRBD1, a call that cannot be tested without DNA. Germline-derived CDR1 and CDR2 are SQVTM and ANQGSEA. The CDR3 length is 14 residues.